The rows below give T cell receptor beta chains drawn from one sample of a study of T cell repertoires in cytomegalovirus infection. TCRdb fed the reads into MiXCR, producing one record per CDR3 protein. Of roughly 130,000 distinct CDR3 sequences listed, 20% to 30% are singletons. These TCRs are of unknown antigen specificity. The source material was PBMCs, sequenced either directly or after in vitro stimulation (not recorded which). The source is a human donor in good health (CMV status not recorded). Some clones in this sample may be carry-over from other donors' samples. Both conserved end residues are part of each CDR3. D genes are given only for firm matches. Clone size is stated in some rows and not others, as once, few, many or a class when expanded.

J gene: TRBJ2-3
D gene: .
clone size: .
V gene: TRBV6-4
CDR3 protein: CASRPTGYSRRDTQYF
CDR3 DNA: TGTGCCAGCAGACCAACAGGCTACTCCCGAAGGGATACGCAGTATTTT

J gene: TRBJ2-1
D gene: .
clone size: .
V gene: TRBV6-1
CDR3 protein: CASKWDIWENEQFF
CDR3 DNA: TGTGCCAGCAAGTGGGACATCTGGGAGAATGAGCAGTTCTTC

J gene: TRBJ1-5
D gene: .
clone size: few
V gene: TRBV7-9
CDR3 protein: CASSLGAGANQPQHF
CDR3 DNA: TGTGCCAGCAGCTTAGGGGCAGGAGCAAATCAGCCCCAGCATTTT

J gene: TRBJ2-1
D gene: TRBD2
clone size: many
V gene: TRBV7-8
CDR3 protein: CASSSSRLAGLSSYNEQFF
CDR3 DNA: TGTGCCAGCAGCTCAAGCCGACTAGCGGGACTAAGCTCCTACAATGAGCAGTTCTTC

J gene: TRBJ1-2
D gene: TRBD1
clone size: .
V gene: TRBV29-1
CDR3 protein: CSVERRTGTSYGYTF
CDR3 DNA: TGCAGCGTTGAACGCCGGACAGGAACATCGTATGGCTACACCTTC

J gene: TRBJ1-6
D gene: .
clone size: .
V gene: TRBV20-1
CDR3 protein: CSATDTNSPLHF
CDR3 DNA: TGCAGTGCTACGGACACTAATTCACCCCTCCACTTT

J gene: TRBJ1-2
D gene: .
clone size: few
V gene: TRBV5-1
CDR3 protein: CASSLDGRDYTF
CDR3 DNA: TGCGCCAGCAGCTTGGACGGGAGAGACTACACCTTC

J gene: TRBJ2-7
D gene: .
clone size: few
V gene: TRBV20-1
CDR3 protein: CSARDLSGYEQYF
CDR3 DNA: TGCAGTGCTAGAGATCTTAGCGGCTACGAGCAGTACTTC

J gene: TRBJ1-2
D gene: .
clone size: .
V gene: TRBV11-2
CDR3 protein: CASSLEVRSPGGYTF
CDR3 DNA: TGTGCCAGCAGCTTAGAAGTGAGGTCCCCAGGAGGCTACACCTTC

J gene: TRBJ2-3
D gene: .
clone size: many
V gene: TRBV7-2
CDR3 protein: CASAAGDTDTQYF
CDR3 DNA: TGTGCCTCTGCGGCAGGTGACACAGATACGCAGTATTTT

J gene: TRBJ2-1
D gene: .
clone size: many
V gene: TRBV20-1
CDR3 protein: CSARAGIPSPNEQFF
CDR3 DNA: TGCAGTGCTAGAGCCGGGATCCCTTCACCCAATGAGCAGTTCTTC

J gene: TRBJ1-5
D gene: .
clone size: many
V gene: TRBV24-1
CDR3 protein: CATSDFNGNQPQHF
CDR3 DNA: TGTGCCACCAGTGATTTTAACGGCAATCAGCCCCAGCATTTT

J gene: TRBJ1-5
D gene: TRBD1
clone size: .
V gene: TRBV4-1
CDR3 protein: CASSQTGGNQPQHF
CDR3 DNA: TGCGCCAGCAGCCAAACAGGGGGCAACCAGCCCCAGCATTTT

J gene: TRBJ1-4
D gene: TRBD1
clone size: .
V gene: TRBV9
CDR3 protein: CASSATDGQGWEKLFF
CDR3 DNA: TGTGCCAGCAGCGCCACGGACGGACAGGGATGGGAAAAACTGTTTTTT

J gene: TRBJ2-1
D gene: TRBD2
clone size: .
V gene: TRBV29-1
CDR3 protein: CSVTGLAGRGLAYNEQFF
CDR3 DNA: TGCAGCGTTACGGGACTAGCGGGAAGAGGATTAGCCTACAATGAGCAGTTCTTC

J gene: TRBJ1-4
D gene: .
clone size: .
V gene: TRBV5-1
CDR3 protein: CASSLNRVTNEKLFF
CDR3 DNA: TGCGCCAGCAGCTTGAACCGGGTCACTAATGAAAAACTGTTTTTT

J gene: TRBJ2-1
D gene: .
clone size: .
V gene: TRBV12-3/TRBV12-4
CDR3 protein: CASRSGIHSYNEQFF
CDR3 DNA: TGTGCCAGCAGGTCTGGGATCCACTCCTACAATGAGCAGTTCTTC

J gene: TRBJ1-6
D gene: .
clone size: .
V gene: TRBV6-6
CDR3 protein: CASSNREGSPLHF
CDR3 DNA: TGTGCCAGCAGTAACAGGGAAGGATCACCCCTCCACTTT

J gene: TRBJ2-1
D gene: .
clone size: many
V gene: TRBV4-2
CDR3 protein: CASSQDETDPYNEQFF
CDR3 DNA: TGTGCCAGCAGCCAAGATGAGACAGACCCCTACAATGAGCAGTTCTTC

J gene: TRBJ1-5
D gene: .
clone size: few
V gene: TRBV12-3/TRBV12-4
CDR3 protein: CASRSGTGNQPQHF
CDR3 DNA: TGTGCCAGCAGGTCCGGGACTGGAAATCAGCCCCAGCATTTT

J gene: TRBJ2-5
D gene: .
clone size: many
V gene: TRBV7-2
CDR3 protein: CASSRRQGGETQYF
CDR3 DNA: TGTGCCAGCAGCCGTCGACAGGGAGGAGAGACCCAGTACTTC

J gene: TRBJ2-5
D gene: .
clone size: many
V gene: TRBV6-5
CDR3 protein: CASSYGHGLIAETQYF
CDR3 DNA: TGTGCCAGCAGTTACGGTCATGGACTGATCGCGGAGACCCAGTACTTC

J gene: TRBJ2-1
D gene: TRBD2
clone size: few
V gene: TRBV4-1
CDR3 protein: CASSQVGRGDNEQFF
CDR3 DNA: TGCGCCAGCAGCCAAGTCGGGAGGGGAGACAATGAGCAGTTCTTC

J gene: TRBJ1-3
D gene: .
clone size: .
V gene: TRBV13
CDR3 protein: CASSSRGASGNTIYF
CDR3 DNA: TGTGCCAGCAGCTCCAGAGGCGCCTCTGGAAACACCATATATTTT

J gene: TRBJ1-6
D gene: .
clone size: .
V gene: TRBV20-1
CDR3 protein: CSAQRGGRSYNSPLHF
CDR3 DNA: TGCAGTGCTCAGAGGGGGGGGAGGTCCTATAATTCACCCCTCCACTTT

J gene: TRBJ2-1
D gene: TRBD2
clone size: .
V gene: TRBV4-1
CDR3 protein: CASSHPAGELPHNEQFF
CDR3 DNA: TGCGCCAGCAGCCATCCAGCGGGAGAGCTCCCCCACAATGAGCAGTTCTTC

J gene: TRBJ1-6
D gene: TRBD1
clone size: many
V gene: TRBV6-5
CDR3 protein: CASSRQGAYSPLHF
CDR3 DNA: TGTGCCAGCAGTCGACAGGGGGCATATTCACCCCTCCACTTT

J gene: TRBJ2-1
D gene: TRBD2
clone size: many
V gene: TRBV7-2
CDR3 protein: CASSLVLSSGLSYNEQFF
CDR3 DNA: TGTGCCAGCAGCTTAGTCTTGTCTAGCGGGCTCTCCTACAATGAGCAGTTCTTC